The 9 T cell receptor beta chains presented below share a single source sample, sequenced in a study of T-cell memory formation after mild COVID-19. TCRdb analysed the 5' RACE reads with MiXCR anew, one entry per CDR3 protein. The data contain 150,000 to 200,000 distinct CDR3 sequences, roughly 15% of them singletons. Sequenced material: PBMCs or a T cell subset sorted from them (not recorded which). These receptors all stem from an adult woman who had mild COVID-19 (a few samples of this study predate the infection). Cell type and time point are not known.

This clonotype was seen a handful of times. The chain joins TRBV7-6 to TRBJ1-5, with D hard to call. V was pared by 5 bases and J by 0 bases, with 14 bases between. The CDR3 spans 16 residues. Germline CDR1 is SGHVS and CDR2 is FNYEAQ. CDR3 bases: TGTGCCAGCAGCCCCAGTGGAACGTATAGCAATCAGCCCCAGCATTTT. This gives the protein CASSPSGTYSNQPQHF. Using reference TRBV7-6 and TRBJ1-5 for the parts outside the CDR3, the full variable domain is GAGVSQSPRYKVTKRGQDVALRCDPISGHVSLYWYRQALGQGPEFLTYFNYEAQQDKSGLPNDRFSAERPEGSISTLTIQRTEQRDSAMYRCASSPSGTYSNQPQHFGDGTRLSIL.

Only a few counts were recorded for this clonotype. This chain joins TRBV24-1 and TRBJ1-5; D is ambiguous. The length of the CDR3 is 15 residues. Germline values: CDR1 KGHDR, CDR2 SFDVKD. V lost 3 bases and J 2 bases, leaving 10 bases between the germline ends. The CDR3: CATSDTGNGNQPQHF. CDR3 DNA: TGTGCCACCAGTGATACCGGGAATGGCAATCAGCCCCAGCATTTT.

CDR3 region: CASSYPHAQGEYGYTF. The DNA of the CDR3 is TGTGCCAGCAGTTACCCCCACGCGCAGGGGGAGTATGGCTACACCTTC. The J gene is TRBJ1-2, the V gene TRBV6-6; TRBD1 aligns across 7 bases. This CDR3 comprises 16 residues. The V gene end was trimmed by 2 bases and the J gene end by 5 bases; junction bases not matched to a gene: 11. In germline, CDR1 is MNHNY, CDR2 SVGAGI (reference sequence).

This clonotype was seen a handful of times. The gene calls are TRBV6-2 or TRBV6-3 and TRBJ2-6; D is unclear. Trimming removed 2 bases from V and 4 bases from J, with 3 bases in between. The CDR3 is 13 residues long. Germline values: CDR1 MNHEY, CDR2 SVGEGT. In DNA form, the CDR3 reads TGTGCCAGCAGTTACCCCGGGGCCAACGTCCTGACTTTC. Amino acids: CASSYPGANVLTF.

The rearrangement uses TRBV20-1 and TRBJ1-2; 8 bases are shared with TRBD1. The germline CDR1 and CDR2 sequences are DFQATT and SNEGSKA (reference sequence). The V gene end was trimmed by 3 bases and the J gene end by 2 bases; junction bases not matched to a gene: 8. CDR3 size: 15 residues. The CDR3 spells CSASPGGHKNYGYTF. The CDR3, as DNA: TGCAGTGCTAGTCCAGGGGGCCACAAGAACTATGGCTACACCTTC.

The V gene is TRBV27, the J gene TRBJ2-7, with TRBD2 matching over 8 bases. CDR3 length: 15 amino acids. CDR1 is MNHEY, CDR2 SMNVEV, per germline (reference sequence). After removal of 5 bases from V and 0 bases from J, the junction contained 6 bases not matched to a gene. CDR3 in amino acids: CASSPLGRDSYEQYF. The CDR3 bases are TGTGCCAGCAGTCCCCTCGGGAGGGACTCCTACGAGCAGTACTTC.

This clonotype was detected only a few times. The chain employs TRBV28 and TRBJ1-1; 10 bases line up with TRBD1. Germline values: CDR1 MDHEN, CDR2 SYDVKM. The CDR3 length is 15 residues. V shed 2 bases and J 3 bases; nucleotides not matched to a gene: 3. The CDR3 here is CASSLGQGEDTEAFF. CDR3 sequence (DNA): TGTGCCAGCAGTTTAGGACAGGGGGAGGACACTGAAGCTTTCTTT. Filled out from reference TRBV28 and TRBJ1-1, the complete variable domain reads DVKVTQSSRYLVKRTGEKVFLECVQDMDHENMFWYRQDPGLGLRLIYFSYDVKMKEKGDIPEGYSVSREKKERFSLILESASTNQTSMYLCASSLGQGEDTEAFFGQGTRLTVV.

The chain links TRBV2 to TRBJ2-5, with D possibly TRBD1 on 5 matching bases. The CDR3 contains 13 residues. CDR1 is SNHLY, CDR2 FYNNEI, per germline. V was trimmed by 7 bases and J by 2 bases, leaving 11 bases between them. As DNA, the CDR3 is TGTGCCAGCACCTTGGGGCGGCAAGAGACCCAGTACTTC. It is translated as CASTLGRQETQYF.

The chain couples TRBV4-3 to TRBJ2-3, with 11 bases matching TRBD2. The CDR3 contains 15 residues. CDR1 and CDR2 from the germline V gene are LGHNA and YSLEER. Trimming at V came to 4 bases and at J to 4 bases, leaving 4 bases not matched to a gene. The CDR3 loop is CASSPSGRRSDTQYF. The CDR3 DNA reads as TGCGCCAGCAGCCCTAGCGGGAGGAGGTCAGATACGCAGTATTTT.